A single sample is the source of the 16 T cell receptor beta chains below, sequenced in a study of T cells in Graves' hyperthyroidism and ophthalmopathy. It was RNA transcripts that yielded the amplified TCR beta CDR3 regions. TCR CDR3 underwent first-round RT-PCR with the HTBI primer set. TCRdb re-called the multiplex PCR reads with MiXCR, one entry per CDR3 protein. The sample gives around 500,000 distinct CDR3 sequences, roughly 15% of which show up once; 11% to 15% is in the top ten. The sample was blood. These receptor sequences come from a woman in her thirties or forties with Graves' hyperthyroidism.

The chain is built from TRBV4-1 and TRBJ2-7, with 9 bases identical to TRBD2. The CDR3 runs to 16 residues. After removal of 3 bases from V and 0 bases from J, the junction contained 6 bases not matched to a gene. Per the germline V gene, CDR1 is MGHRA and CDR2 is YSYEKL. CDR3 bases: TGCGCCAGCAGCCATTCCGGGACTAGCAGCTCCTACGAGCAGTACTTC. It specifies CASSHSGTSSSYEQYF.

This clonotype was detected many times. The chain is built from TRBV12-3 or TRBV12-4 and TRBJ2-5, with 10 nucleotides matching TRBD1. The junction had 9 bases not matched to a gene; V was cut back by 6 bases and J by 5 bases. This CDR3 is 15 amino acids long. The CDR3 DNA follows: TGTGCCAGCAGCCAGATGACAGGGGGCAGGGAGACCCAGTACTTC. This translates into CASSQMTGGRETQYF.

J is TRBJ2-2 and V is TRBV28; possibly TRBD2 for D (5 bases). Germline V gene sequence: CDR1 MDHEN, CDR2 SYDVKM. This CDR3 spans 15 amino acids. The germline V and J ends were trimmed by 5 bases and 0 bases, with 10 bases remaining between them. The CDR3 sequence: CASSKTGTNTGELFF. Written as DNA, the CDR3 is TGTGCCAGCAGTAAGACGGGAACGAACACCGGGGAGCTGTTTTTT.

This clonotype was observed at least ten times. A read error may produce the germline difference seen at one junction end. The chain has TRBV28 and TRBJ1-2; D not resolved. CDR1 is MDHEN and CDR2 is SYDVKM in the germline V gene. The CDR3 totals 15 residues. DNA for the CDR3: TGTACCAGCAGTTCTCAGGATTCCCGGGCCTATGGCTACACCTTC. It translates to CTSSSQDSRAYGYTF.

In its sample, this clonotype was seen a few times. The genes are TRBV7-8 and TRBJ2-7; D uncertain. Deletions cut 1 base from V and 5 bases from J, with 9 bases between. Germline V gives CDR1 SGHVS, CDR2 FQNEAQ. The CDR3 sequence is 13 residues long. CDR3 in DNA: TGTGCCAGCAGCTTAGAGGAGTGGGACGAGCAGTACTTC. It encodes CASSLEEWDEQYF.

The rearrangement links TRBV7-2 to TRBJ1-5; D may be TRBD1 (6 bases). CDR1 and CDR2 from the germline V gene are SGHTA and FQGNSA. Trimming shortened V by 4 bases and J by 6 bases, and 19 bases separated the two germline ends. The CDR3 contains 16 residues. This CDR3 is CASSWQPAGESQPQHF. CDR3 nucleotides: TGTGCCAGCAGCTGGCAACCGGCAGGGGAAAGTCAGCCCCAGCATTTT.

A few counts support this clonotype. The rearrangement uses TRBV28 and TRBJ1-3; no reliable D call. The CDR3 is 17 amino acids. CDR1 is MDHEN and CDR2 is SYDVKM in the germline V gene. V was cut by 3 bases and J by 0 bases, with 15 bases left in between. This CDR3 is CASSFIGGLNSGNTIYF. CDR3 coding DNA: TGTGCCAGCAGTTTTATTGGTGGCCTTAACTCTGGAAACACCATATATTTT.

The J gene is TRBJ1-3, the V gene TRBV6-1, with D uncertain. CDR3 length: 14 residues. Germline values: CDR1 MNHNS, CDR2 SASEGT. Deletions cut 3 bases from V and 0 bases from J, with 6 bases between. The CDR3 nucleotides read TGTGCCAGCAGTGAGGCAAGCTCTGGAAACACCATATATTTT. It yields the protein CASSEASSGNTIYF.

In its sample, this clonotype was seen many times. The V and J genes are TRBV27 and TRBJ2-5; 11 positions agree with TRBD2. The germline CDR1 and CDR2 sequences are MNHEY and SMNVEV (reference sequence). CDR3 size: 15 residues. Unmatched junction bases numbered 3, after V lost 2 bases and J lost 4 bases. This chain's CDR3 is CASSLGGLAGETQYF. In nucleotides, the CDR3 is TGTGCCAGCAGTTTAGGAGGACTAGCGGGAGAGACCCAGTACTTC.

As concerns this clonotype: A much larger clone lies one base from this, so it may be a read error. This rearrangement joins TRBV2 to TRBJ2-7; D is uncertain. CDR1 is SNHLY and CDR2 is FYNNEI in the germline V gene. The CDR3 spans 13 residues. In DNA form, the CDR3 reads TGTGCCTGCAGTAGGGATGACTCCTACGAGCAGTACTTC. It specifies CACSRDDSYEQYF.

The table lists this clonotype with many counts. The chain combines TRBV5-1 with TRBJ2-6; 8 nucleotides line up with TRBD1. This CDR3 spans 18 amino acids. CDR1 is SGHRS, CDR2 YFSETQ, per germline. V was clipped by 0 bases and J by 2 bases; unmatched bases: 7. CDR3 protein: CASSLGLTGAPGANVLTF. Here the CDR3 DNA reads TGCGCCAGCAGCTTGGGACTGACAGGGGCCCCTGGGGCCAACGTCCTGACTTTC. Combining the CDR3 with reference TRBV5-1 and TRBJ2-6 gives the whole variable domain KAGVTQTPRYLIKTRGQQVTLSCSPISGHRSVSWYQQTPGQGLQFLFEYFSETQRNKGNFPGRFSGRQFSNSRSEMNVSTLELGDSALYLCASSLGLTGAPGANVLTFGAGSRLTVL.

This clonotype was observed at least ten times. The chain combines TRBV20-1 with TRBJ1-1; D is undetermined. Germline V gene sequence: CDR1 DFQATT, CDR2 SNEGSKA (reference sequence). The germline V and J ends were trimmed by 2 bases and 5 bases, with 6 bases remaining between them. This CDR3 is built from 11 residues. CDR3 in amino acids: CSARLLTEAFF. CDR3 nucleotides: TGCAGTGCTAGACTTCTAACTGAAGCTTTCTTT.

This clonotype was observed many times. This sequence joins TRBV20-1 and TRBJ2-3, with D tentatively TRBD2 (6 bases). The germline V gene has CDR1 DFQATT and CDR2 SNEGSKA (reference sequence). The CDR3 is made up of 15 amino acids. V gave up 3 bases and J gave up 2 bases, with 15 bases separating them. CDR3 bases: TGCAGTGCTAGTTCCCTTGGGGGGATCACAGATACGCAGTATTTT. Amino acids: CSASSLGGITDTQYF.

This clonotype showed up many times. This sequence joins TRBV12-3 or TRBV12-4 and TRBJ2-4; no definite D call. The CDR3 is 14 amino acids. V was shortened by 3 bases and J by 7 bases, with 13 bases between the two germline ends. The DNA for the CDR3 is TGTGCCAGCAGTTTCAACAACAACCCCAACATTCAGTACTTC. Amino acids: CASSFNNNPNIQYF.

This clonotype was recorded a few times. The chain uses TRBV2 and TRBJ2-3; no reliable D call. The CDR3 extends over 11 amino acids. Trimming pared 5 bases from V and 9 bases from J, leaving 9 bases between. Per germline, CDR1 SNHLY and CDR2 FYNNEI. Here the CDR3 reads CASSPVVTQYF. The CDR3 DNA follows: TGTGCCAGCAGTCCGGTGGTAACGCAGTATTTT.

This clonotype was counted at least ten times. The chain combines TRBV3-1 with TRBJ2-3; D is uncertain. This CDR3 is 12 amino acids long. Germline CDR1 reads LGHDT; CDR2 reads YNNKEL (reference sequence). Trimming left V 1 base short and J 8 bases short, with 7 bases between. In nucleotides, the CDR3 is TGTGCCAGCAGCCAAGGACTCCGTACGCAGTATTTT. Its protein product is CASSQGLRTQYF.